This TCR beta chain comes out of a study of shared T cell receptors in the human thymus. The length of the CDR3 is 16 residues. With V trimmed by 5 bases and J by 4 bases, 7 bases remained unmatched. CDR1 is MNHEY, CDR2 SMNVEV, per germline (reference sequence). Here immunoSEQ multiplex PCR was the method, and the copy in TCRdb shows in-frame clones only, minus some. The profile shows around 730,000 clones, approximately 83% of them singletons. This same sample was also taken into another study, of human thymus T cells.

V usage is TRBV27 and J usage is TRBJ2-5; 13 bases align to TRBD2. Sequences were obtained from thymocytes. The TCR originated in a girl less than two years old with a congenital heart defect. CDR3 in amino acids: CASSRLLAGGGETQYF. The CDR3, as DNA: TGTGCCAGCAGTCGCCTACTAGCGGGGGGGGGAGAGACCCAGTACTTC.